This record looks at one T cell receptor beta chain sequence and its context. The data are from a study of T cell changes during pregnancy in multiple sclerosis. The CDR3 extends over 14 amino acids. The V gene lost 0 bases and the J gene lost 8 bases, with 11 bases spanning the gap. CDR1 and CDR2 from the germline V gene are SGHNT and YYREEE (reference sequence). Sequencing used immunoSEQ multiplex PCR; TCRdb keeps in-frame clones, though not all of them. The sample includes fewer than 85,000 clones, approximately 92% of them seen just once. The sequenced sample was peripheral blood, obtained before pregnancy. The chain carries TRBV5-4 and TRBJ1-4, with D uncertain. The clonotype originates from a female donor with multiple sclerosis, enrolled in a pregnancy study. The CDR3 region has the DNA TGTGCCAGCAGCTTGGGACACGCAGGCGAAAAACTGTTTTTT. Protein product: CASSLGHAGEKLFF.